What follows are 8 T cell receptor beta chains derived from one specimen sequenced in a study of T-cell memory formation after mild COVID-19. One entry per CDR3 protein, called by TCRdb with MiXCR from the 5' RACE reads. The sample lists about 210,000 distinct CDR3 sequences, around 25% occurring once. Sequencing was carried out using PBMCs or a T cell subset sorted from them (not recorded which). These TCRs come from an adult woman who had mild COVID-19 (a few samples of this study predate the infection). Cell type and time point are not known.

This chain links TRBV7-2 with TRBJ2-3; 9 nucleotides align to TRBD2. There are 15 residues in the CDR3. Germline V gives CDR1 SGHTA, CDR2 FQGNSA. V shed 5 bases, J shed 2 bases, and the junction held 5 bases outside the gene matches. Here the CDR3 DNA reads TGTGCCAGCAGCCCTAGCGGGACTTACACAGATACGCAGTATTTT. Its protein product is CASSPSGTYTDTQYF.

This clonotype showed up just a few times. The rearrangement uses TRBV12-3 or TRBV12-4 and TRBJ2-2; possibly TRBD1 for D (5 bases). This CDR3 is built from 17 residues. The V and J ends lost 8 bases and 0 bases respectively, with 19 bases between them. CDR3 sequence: CASQFSPQAANTGELFF. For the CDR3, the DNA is TGTGCCAGCCAATTTTCTCCACAGGCAGCGAACACCGGGGAGCTGTTTTTT.

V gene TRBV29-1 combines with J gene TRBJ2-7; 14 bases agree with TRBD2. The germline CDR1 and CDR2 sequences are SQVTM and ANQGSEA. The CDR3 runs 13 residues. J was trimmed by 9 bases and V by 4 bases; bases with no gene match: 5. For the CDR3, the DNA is TGCAGCGTTGGACTAGCGGGAGGGCTCGGGCAGTACTTC. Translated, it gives CSVGLAGGLGQYF.

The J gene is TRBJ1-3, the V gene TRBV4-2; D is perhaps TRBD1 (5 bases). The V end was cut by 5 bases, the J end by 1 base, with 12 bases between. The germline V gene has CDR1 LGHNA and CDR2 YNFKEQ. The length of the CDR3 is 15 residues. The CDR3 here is CASSSYRGSGNTIYF. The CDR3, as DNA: TGTGCCAGCAGCTCATATCGGGGGTCTGGAAACACCATATATTTT.

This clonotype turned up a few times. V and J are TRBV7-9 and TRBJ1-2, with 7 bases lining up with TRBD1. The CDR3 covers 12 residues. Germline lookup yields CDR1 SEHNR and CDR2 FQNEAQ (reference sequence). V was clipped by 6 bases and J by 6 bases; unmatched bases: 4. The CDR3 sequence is CASRAGGHGYTF. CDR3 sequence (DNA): TGTGCCAGCAGAGCAGGGGGGCATGGCTACACCTTC.

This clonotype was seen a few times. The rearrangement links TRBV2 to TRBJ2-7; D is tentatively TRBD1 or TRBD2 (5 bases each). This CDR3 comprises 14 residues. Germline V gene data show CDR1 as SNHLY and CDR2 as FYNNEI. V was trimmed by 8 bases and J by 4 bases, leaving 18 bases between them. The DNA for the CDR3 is TGTGCCAGCGGCCAGGCGGGCAGGGAGTACGAGCAGTACTTC. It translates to CASGQAGREYEQYF.

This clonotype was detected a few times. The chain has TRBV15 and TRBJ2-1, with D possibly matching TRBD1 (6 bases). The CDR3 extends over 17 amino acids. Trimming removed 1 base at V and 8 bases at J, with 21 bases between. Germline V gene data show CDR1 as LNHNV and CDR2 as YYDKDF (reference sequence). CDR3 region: CATSRVAGARGVDEQFF. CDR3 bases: TGTGCCACCAGCAGAGTAGCAGGGGCCCGTGGGGTTGATGAGCAGTTCTTC.

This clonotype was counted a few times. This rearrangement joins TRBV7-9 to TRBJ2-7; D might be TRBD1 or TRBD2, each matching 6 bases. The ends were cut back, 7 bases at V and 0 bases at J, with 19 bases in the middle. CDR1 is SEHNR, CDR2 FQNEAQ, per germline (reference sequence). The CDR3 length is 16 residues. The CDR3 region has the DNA TGTGCCAGCATCGAAGGGGGGATAACGGTCTCCTACGAGCAGTACTTC. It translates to CASIEGGITVSYEQYF.